This T cell receptor beta chain was recovered during a study of T cell repertoires in ileal Crohn's disease. Overall study findings and caveats: Sorted CD8 T cells held more high-frequency clones than CD4. Active smokers at surgery had more clonal expansions than non-smokers.

Clones were read by immunoSEQ multiplex PCR, and TCRdb kept only the in-frame ones, dropping some. The sample holds fewer than 4,000 clones, approximately 85% seen once. After removal of 11 bases from V and 3 bases from J, the junction contained 6 bases not matched to a gene. This CDR3 contains 12 residues. From germline, CDR1 is LNHDA and CDR2 SQIVND (reference sequence). With respect to this clone: Its antigen is still unknown.

The clonotype comes from an adult with Crohn's disease. Sequencing used ileal tissue. This chain connects TRBV19 to TRBJ1-2; 7 bases map to TRBD1. As DNA, the CDR3 is TGTGCCGTAACAGGGGTTGACTATGGCTACACCTTC. Amino acids: CAVTGVDYGYTF.